This T cell receptor beta chain emerged from a study of blood T cell repertoires in COVID-19 (dated by TCRdb to the early 2020s). For the wider study: Samples from collaborators originated in the United States, Italy and Spain and spanned both the acute and convalescent phases of COVID-19. The material from the prospective study consisted of cDNA or gDNA derived from T cells, B-cell-depleted T cells, or PBMCs. Deeply sampled blood TCRbeta repertoires from subjects exposed to, actively infected with, or recovered from COVID-19 were included in the dataset. The repertoires were released in a freely available public database intended as a resource for research on the immune response to SARS-CoV-2. The samples were drawn from two sources: the first 160 participants of the ongoing ImmuneRACE study, and over 950 subjects contributed by 6 global collaborators. Sample metadata almost always included a de-identified subject ID, COVID-19 status, age in years and sex. Where HLA class I and class II types were available, the types were taken from metadata supplied by the sample provider, not from assay-based typing. What the study reported, not specific to this receptor: How much clinical and demographic metadata was included differed by source and by participant, and the metadata was provided uncurated.

TCRbeta CDR3 regions were amplified from genomic DNA using the immunoSEQ Assay, a bias-controlled multiplex PCR. The source study handled its data this way. The number of nucleated cells in each sample was estimated from the amplification of reference gene primers within the assay. Sequence reads were collapsed and filtered to measure the absolute abundance of every unique TCRbeta CDR3 rearrangement. Productive Simpson clonality was computed per sample as the square root of Simpson's diversity index over productive rearrangements. Not all clones reach the TCRdb copy of this immuneACCESS table, which keeps in-frame sequences only. Checked studies attribute under half of the gap to unresolved V genes and leave the rest unexplained. V and J calls and clone size are as listed in that table; D and trimming were resolved from the DNA. Counted in this sample were about 250,000 clones; more than 75% of them appeared once. Around 1.8% of the sample belongs to the ten largest clones.

Participants in the prospective study were aged roughly 18 to 89 years, lived in 24 United States geographic areas, and enrolled through a virtual design. Cohort assignment in the prospective study relied on participant-reported clinical history from a screening survey and a study questionnaire. For ImmuneRACE Cohort 3, a participant was defined as recovered based on two consecutive negative NP/OP PCR tests, clearance by a healthcare professional, or resolution of symptoms. Each participant in the prospective study had whole blood, serum and a nasopharyngeal or oropharyngeal swab collected by mobile phlebotomists. Over a roughly 2-month period, participants in the prospective study had the option of providing additional blood draws and questionnaires. Before DNA extraction, prospective study blood samples were shipped either frozen or at room temperature. Deletion took 2 bases off V and 0 bases off J, with a span of 5 bases between the germline ends. As encoded in the germline V gene, CDR1 is SGHTA while CDR2 is FQGNSA. The CDR3 has 15 amino acids, counting the end cysteine and phenylalanine. The DNA shown is the 45-base CDR3, in frame from base 1.

Remarks on this clone: Its target antigen remains unknown. The record has no base qualities; no much larger clone is one base away.

The sequenced material came from PBMCs or T cells enriched from blood (not recorded which). The rearrangement combines TRBV7-2 with TRBJ2-6; no D gene call is confident. The sequence was collected from a man in his forties who had recovered from COVID-19. Here is the DNA: TGTGCCAGCAGCTTACAGGTCTCTGGGGCCAACGTCCTGACTTTC. This translates into CASSLQVSGANVLTF.